The clone carrying this T cell receptor (beta chain) occurred a few times. The antigen remains unidentified. This specimen comes from a study of cytomegalovirus exposure and HLA in healthy donors. J lost 1 base, V lost 5 bases, and 7 bases had no gene match. The CDR3 totals 19 residues. Per germline, CDR1 LNHDA and CDR2 SQIVND (reference sequence). The PCR contained 60 Vbeta and 13 Jbeta primers. Data came from immunoSEQ multiplex PCR; TCRdb stores just in-frame clones and leaves some out. The sample has about 130,000 clones; roughly 71% are singletons. Study conclusions and caveats: Of the V segments, some could not be distinguished, including TRBV6-2 and TRBV6-3, and were excluded. A few chains linked to CMV were shown in vitro to be specific for CMV antigens.

This receptor was obtained from a woman aged 45-65 years in good health and CMV-seropositive. Sample: PBMCs. The chain combines TRBV19 with TRBJ2-2, with 16 bases fitting TRBD2. CDR3 sequence (DNA): TGTGCCAGTAGTTCTCTGGGACTAGCGGGGGGGCAGAACACCGGGGAGCTGTTTTTT. Translation: CASSSLGLAGGQNTGELFF.